The table lists the clone carrying this T cell receptor (beta chain) with a few counts. Its antigen is not identified. Each donor gave one heparinised blood draw averaging around 120 mL. All sorted populations exceeded 95% purity. Germline-derived CDR1 and CDR2 are SGHRS and YFSETQ. Unmatched junction bases numbered 6, after V lost 4 bases and J lost 2 bases. The CDR3 contains 15 residues. This record comes from a study of beta chain features in type 1 diabetes. Study results and limitations: Shorter TCRB CDR3s, moderately but significantly so, were found in Type 1 diabetes patients in all four CD4+ subsets.

Investigators reverse transcribed all isolated RNA, so they sequenced expressed TCRB transcripts. TCRdb keeps only in-frame clones here, not all; method: immunoSEQ multiplex PCR. Among 200,000 to 300,000 clones listed, under 13% were seen once. The sequenced material came from naive CD4+ T cells from blood. The genes are TRBV5-1 and TRBJ2-7, with 10 bases that match TRBD2. The clonotype was recovered from a man aged 25 to 40 with type 1 diabetes. The CDR3 loop is CASSPGTSAAYEQYF. CDR3 DNA sequence: TGCGCCAGCAGCCCGGGGACTAGCGCGGCCTACGAGCAGTACTTC.